The TCR beta chain under discussion was sequenced for a study of cytomegalovirus exposure and HLA in healthy donors. Looking at the study overall: The roughly 120 validation repertoires, a later analysis reported, used the same platform as the approximately 730 repertoires from the first cohort.

About this clone: Antigen unknown.

Only in-frame clones appear in the TCRdb table, and some are missing; sequencing was by immunoSEQ multiplex PCR. The data hold fewer than 70,000 clones, with 96% observed a single time. Study results and limitations: Rare TCR sequences dominated, though some public TCRs recurred in many donors. The study put 150 to 200 TCR beta chains on its list as cytomegalovirus-associated.

Germline CDR1 SQVTM, CDR2 ANQGSEA. The CDR3 spans 18 residues. Trimming removed 0 bases from V and 3 bases from J; junction bases left unmatched: 14. J is TRBJ2-7 and V is TRBV29-1, with 10 bases lining up with TRBD2. Sequenced: PBMCs. This clonotype was sampled from a young man in good health and CMV-seronegative. CDR3 DNA sequence: TGCAGCGTTGAAGATTACAGGGGGGGTAGCGGGAGGAGCTACGAGCAGTACTTC. It encodes CSVEDYRGGSGRSYEQYF.